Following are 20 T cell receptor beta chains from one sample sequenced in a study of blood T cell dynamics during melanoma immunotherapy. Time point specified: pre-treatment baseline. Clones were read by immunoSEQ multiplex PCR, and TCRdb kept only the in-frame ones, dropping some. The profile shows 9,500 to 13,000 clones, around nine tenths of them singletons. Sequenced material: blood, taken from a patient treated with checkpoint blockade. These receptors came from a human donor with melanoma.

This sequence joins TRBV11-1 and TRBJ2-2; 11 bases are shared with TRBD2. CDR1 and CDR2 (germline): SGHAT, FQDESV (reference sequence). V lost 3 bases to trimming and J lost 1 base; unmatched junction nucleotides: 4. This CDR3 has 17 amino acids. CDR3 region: CASSFGLAGGNTGELFF. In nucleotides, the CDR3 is TGTGCCAGCAGCTTCGGACTAGCGGGTGGGAACACCGGGGAGCTGTTTTTT.

This chain's CDR3 is CASSQGTGRYEQYF. In nucleotides, the CDR3 is TGTGCCAGCAGCCAAGGGACAGGGCGCTACGAGCAGTACTTC. The chain has TRBV7-9 and TRBJ2-7; 9 bases map to TRBD1. The CDR3 runs 14 residues. With V trimmed by 5 bases and J by 3 bases, 5 bases remained unmatched. The germline V gene encodes CDR1 SEHNR and CDR2 FQNEAQ (reference sequence).

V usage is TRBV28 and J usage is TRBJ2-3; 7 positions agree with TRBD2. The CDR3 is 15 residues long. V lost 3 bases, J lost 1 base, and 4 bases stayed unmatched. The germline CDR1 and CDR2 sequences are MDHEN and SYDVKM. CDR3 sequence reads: CASSFGGGRTDTQYF. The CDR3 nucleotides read TGTGCCAGCAGTTTTGGGGGAGGGCGCACAGATACGCAGTATTTT.

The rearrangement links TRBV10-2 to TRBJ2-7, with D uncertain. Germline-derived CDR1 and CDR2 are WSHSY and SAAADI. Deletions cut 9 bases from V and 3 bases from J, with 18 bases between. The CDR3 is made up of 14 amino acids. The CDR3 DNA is TGCGCCAGTGCGCCCCGAGGCTCTTACTACGAGCAGTACTTC. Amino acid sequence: CASAPRGSYYEQYF.

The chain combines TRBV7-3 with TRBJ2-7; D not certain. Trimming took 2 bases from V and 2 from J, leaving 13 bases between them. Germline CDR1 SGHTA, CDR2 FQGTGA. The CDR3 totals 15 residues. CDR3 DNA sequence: TGTGCCAGCAGCTTACGAAGGTTCCTTGCCTACGAGCAGTACTTC. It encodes CASSLRRFLAYEQYF.

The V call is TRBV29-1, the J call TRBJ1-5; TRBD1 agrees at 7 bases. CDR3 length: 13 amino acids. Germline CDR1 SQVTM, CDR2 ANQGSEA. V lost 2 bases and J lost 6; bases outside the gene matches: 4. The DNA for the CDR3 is TGCAGCGTTGAACAGGGGGTAGGTCAGCCCCAGCATTTT. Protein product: CSVEQGVGQPQHF.

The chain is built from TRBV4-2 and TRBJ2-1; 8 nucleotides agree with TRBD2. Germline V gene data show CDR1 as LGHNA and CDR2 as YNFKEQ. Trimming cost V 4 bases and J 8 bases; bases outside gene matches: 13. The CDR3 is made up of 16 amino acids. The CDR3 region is CASSPGSGTSNDEQFF. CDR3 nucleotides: TGTGCCAGCAGCCCAGGGTCCGGGACTAGTAATGATGAGCAGTTCTTC.

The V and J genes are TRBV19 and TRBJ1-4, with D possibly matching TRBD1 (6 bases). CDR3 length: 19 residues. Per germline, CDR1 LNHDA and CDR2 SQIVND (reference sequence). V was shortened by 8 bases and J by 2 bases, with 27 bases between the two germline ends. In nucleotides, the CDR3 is TGTGCCAGTGGCTACAGGGCGATAGGACTTTTAACGACTAATGAAAAACTGTTTTTT. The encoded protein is CASGYRAIGLLTTNEKLFF. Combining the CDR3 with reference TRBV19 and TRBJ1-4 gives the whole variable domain DGGITQSPKYLFRKEGQNVTLSCEQNLNHDAMYWYRQDPGQGLRLIYYSQIVNDFQKGDIAEGYSVSREKKESFPLTVTSAQKNPTAFYLCASGYRAIGLLTTNEKLFFGSGTQLSVL.

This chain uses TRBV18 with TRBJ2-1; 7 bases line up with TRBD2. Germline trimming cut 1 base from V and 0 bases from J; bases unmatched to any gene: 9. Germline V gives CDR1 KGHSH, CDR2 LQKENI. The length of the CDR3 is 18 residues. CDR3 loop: CASSPQPLAPSSYNEQFF. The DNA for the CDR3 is TGTGCCAGCTCACCACAACCACTAGCGCCGAGCTCCTACAATGAGCAGTTCTTC.

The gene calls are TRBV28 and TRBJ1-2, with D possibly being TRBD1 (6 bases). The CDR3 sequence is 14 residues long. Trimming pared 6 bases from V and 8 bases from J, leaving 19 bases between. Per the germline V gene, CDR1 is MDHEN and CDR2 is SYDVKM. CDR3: CASRLPGQKGGYTF. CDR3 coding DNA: TGTGCCAGCAGACTTCCGGGACAAAAAGGGGGCTACACCTTC.

The CDR3: CASSQLGESNQPQHF. CDR3 nucleotide sequence: TGCGCCAGCAGTCAGCTCGGGGAAAGCAATCAGCCCCAGCATTTT. V gene TRBV4-1 combines with J gene TRBJ1-5, with D uncertain. Germline assignment: CDR1 MGHRA and CDR2 YSYEKL. This CDR3 is built from 15 residues. Trimming pared 6 bases from V and 1 base from J, leaving 13 bases between.

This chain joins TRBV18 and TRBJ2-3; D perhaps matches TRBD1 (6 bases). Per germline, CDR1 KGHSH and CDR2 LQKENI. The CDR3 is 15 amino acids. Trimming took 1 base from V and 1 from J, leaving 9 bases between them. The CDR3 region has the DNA TGTGCCAGCTCACCACGGCAGGGGCGCACAGATACGCAGTATTTT. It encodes CASSPRQGRTDTQYF.

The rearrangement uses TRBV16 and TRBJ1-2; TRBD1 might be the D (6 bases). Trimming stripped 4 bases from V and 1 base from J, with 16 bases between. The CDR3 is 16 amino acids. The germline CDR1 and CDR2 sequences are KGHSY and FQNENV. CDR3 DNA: TGTGCCAGCAGCCTCTTTCGGGACACCTATAACTATGGCTACACCTTC. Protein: CASSLFRDTYNYGYTF.

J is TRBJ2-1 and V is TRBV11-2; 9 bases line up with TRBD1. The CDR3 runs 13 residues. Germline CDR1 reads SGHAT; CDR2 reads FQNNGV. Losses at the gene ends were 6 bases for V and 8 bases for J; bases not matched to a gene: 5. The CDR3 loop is CASSSTGGDEQFF. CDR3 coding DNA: TGTGCCAGCAGTTCTACAGGGGGCGATGAGCAGTTCTTC.

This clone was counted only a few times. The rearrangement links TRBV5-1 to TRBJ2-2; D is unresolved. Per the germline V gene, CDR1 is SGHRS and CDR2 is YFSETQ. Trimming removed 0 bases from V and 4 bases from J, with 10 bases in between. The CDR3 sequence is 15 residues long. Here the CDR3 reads CASSLAEGGTGELFF. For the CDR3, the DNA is TGCGCCAGCAGCTTGGCGGAAGGTGGCACCGGGGAGCTGTTTTTT.

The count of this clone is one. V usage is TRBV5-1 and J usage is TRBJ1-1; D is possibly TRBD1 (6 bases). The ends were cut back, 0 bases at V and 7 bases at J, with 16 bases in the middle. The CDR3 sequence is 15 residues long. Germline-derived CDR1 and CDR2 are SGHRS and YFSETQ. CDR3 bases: TGCGCCAGCAGCTTGGTGGCCAGGGGAATGAGTGAAGCTTTCTTT. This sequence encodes CASSLVARGMSEAFF.

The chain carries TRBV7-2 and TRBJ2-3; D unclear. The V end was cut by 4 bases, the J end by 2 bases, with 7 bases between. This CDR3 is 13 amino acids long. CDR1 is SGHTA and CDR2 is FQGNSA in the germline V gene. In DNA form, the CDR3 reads TGTGCCAGCAGCTCGGTCAACACAGATACGCAGTATTTT. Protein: CASSSVNTDTQYF.

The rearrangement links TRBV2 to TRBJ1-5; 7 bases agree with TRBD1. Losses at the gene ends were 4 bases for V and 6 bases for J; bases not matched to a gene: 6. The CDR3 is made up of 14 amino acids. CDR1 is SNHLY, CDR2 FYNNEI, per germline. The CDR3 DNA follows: TGTGCCAGCAGTGGACAGGGAGTACGTCAGCCCCAGCATTTT. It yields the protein CASSGQGVRQPQHF.

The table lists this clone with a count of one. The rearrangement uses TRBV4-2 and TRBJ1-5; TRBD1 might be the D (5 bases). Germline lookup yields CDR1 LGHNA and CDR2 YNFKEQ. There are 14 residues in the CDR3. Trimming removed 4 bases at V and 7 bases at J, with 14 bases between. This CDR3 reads CASSLEGDNQPQHF. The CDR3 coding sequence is TGTGCCAGCAGCCTGGAAGGGGATAACCAGCCCCAGCATTTT.

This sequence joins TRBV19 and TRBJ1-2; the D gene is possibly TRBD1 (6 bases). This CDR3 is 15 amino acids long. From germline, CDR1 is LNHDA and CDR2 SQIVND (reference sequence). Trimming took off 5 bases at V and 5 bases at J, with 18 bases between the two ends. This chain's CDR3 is CASSPLFRGRYGYTF. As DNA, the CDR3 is TGTGCCAGTAGTCCCCTCTTCAGGGGAAGATATGGCTACACCTTC.